This T cell receptor beta chain was identified in a study of T cell clusters in autoimmune cytopenias. TRB was amplified from 250 ng of peripheral blood genomic DNA per sample. One tube held mixed TRB-A and TRB-B primer pools for touch-down PCR. For each CDR3 protein, TCRdb gives one entry from its re-call of the multiplex PCR reads, without DNA. The sample table sets out a few thousand distinct CDR3 sequences. By frequency, this clonotype registers medium-sized. Germline V gene lookup returns CDR1 SGHNT and CDR2 YYREEE (reference sequence). The CDR3 spans 14 residues. These data also featured in a second study, about T cell repertoires in aging, cancer and after chemotherapy. From that report: Untreated cancer patients had significantly lower blood TCR diversity than age-matched healthy donors.

The clonotype originates from a human donor in good health. The chain recombines TRBV5-4 with TRBJ2-5; the D call of TRBD1 rests on TCRdb alone, since no DNA is present to check it. Sample: peripheral blood. The CDR3 here is CASSLQGAGETQYF.